Listed below are T cell receptor beta chains from one sample, sequenced in a study of cytomegalovirus exposure and HLA in healthy donors. Using immunoSEQ multiplex PCR, the repertoire was profiled, and TCRdb retains in-frame clones only, with some absent. The table records 200,000 to 250,000 clones, 85% of them present only once. The sample was PBMCs. These receptors originate from a human donor in good health. CDR3s include the opening cysteine and the closing phenylalanine or tryptophan. A D gene is named only where the DNA matches it firmly. Some rows mark clone size as missing; the rest say once, few, many or name a class of expanded clone.

TRBD1	NA	TRBJ1-6	TRBV4-2	CASSQTGTGGRRSPLHF	TGTGCCAGCAGCCAAACCGGGACAGGGGGCAGGAGGTCACCCCTCCACTTT
NA	NA	TRBJ1-1	TRBV2	CASLWGDTEAFF	TGTGCCAGCCTTTGGGGGGACACTGAAGCTTTCTTT
TRBD1	NA	TRBJ1-5	TRBV6-5	CASSRTGGNQPQHF	TGTGCCAGCAGTAGGACAGGGGGTAATCAGCCCCAGCATTTT
NA	NA	TRBJ1-4	TRBV7-8	CASSLGLTGINEKLFF	TGTGCCAGCAGCTTAGGGCTAACAGGGATTAATGAAAAACTGTTTTTT
NA	NA	TRBJ1-4	TRBV29-1	CSVGASEKLFF	TGCAGCGTTGGGGCCTCAGAAAAACTGTTTTTT
NA	NA	TRBJ2-5	TRBV15	CATSSMREGETQYF	TGTGCCACCAGCAGCATGAGAGAGGGAGAGACCCAGTACTTC
TRBD2	NA	TRBJ2-3	TRBV11-2	CASSLGTSGRTDTQYF	TGTGCCAGCAGCTTAGGTACTAGCGGACGCACAGATACGCAGTATTTT
NA	NA	TRBJ2-7	TRBV28	CASKPGLGSYEQYF	TGTGCCAGCAAGCCGGGACTGGGATCCTACGAGCAGTACTTC
TRBD1	NA	TRBJ1-2	TRBV7-9	CASSSIQGAHGYTF	TGTGCCAGCAGCAGCATACAGGGGGCGCATGGCTACACCTTC
NA	NA	TRBJ2-5	TRBV28	CASSLGGSTETQYF	TGTGCCAGCAGTTTGGGGGGTAGCACGGAGACCCAGTACTTC
NA	NA	TRBJ2-1	TRBV27	CASSLVGTYNEQFF	TGTGCCAGCAGTTTAGTCGGGACCTACAATGAGCAGTTCTTC
NA	NA	TRBJ1-2	TRBV6-5	CASSTPNYGYTF	TGTGCCAGCAGCACACCGAACTATGGCTACACCTTC
TRBD1	NA	TRBJ1-1	TRBV10-3	CAIKTHRQGPSSNTEAFF	TGTGCCATCAAGACTCATCGACAGGGTCCTAGTAGTAACACTGAAGCTTTCTTT
TRBD2	NA	TRBJ2-1	TRBV7-2	CASSFSGRLDEQFF	TGTGCCAGCAGCTTTAGCGGGAGGCTGGATGAGCAGTTCTTC
NA	NA	TRBJ1-4	TRBV5-1	CASSLAGTNEKLFF	TGCGCCAGCAGCTTGGCAGGGACTAATGAAAAACTGTTTTTT
NA	NA	TRBJ2-7	TRBV28	CASSFGQPYEQYF	TGTGCCAGCAGTTTTGGACAGCCCTACGAGCAGTACTTC
TRBD1	NA	TRBJ2-2	TRBV7-2	CASSLVGQVGELFF	TGTGCCAGCAGCTTAGTCGGACAGGTGGGGGAGCTGTTTTTT
TRBD2	NA	TRBJ2-7	TRBV28	CASSSNRDRAGTSGYKGAYEQYF	TGTGCCAGCAGTTCCAACCGCGACAGGGCCGGGACTAGCGGTTATAAAGGGGCCTACGAGCAGTACTTC
TRBD1	once	TRBJ1-5	TRBV11-2	CASSGGTEGDQPQHF	TGTGCCAGCAGCGGCGGGACAGAGGGTGACCAGCCCCAGCATTTT
TRBD1	NA	TRBJ2-2	TRBV2	CASRIQGWAGELFF	TGTGCCAGCAGGATACAGGGGTGGGCCGGGGAGCTGTTTTTT
NA	few	TRBJ2-5	TRBV7-2	CASSLGRGETQYF	TGTGCCAGCAGCTTAGGAAGGGGAGAGACCCAGTACTTC
NA	NA	TRBJ2-2	TRBV2	CASSKGGNGELFF	TGTGCCAGCAGTAAGGGCGGGAACGGGGAGCTGTTTTTT
TRBD2	NA	TRBJ2-1	TRBV19	CASSITSGVYNEQFF	TGTGCCAGTAGTATCACTAGCGGGGTGTACAATGAGCAGTTCTTC
TRBD2	few	TRBJ2-1	TRBV28	CASALVAGGFNEQFF	TGTGCCAGCGCCCTAGTAGCGGGAGGCTTTAATGAGCAGTTCTTC
TRBD2	NA	TRBJ2-7	TRBV6-8	CASSLGTSGRNYEQYF	TGTGCCAGCAGTCTAGGGACTAGCGGGAGGAATTACGAGCAGTACTTC
NA	NA	TRBJ2-7	TRBV28	CASSLVGVTYEQYF	TGTGCCAGCAGCTTGGTCGGGGTAACCTACGAGCAGTACTTC
TRBD1	NA	TRBJ1-5	TRBV12-5	CASGLAQTGGSGQPQHF	TGTGCTAGTGGTTTGGCCCAGACAGGGGGCTCCGGTCAGCCCCAGCATTTT
TRBD1	NA	TRBJ2-7	TRBV28	CASTITGQIYEQYF	TGTGCCAGCACCATTACGGGACAGATCTACGAGCAGTACTTC
NA	NA	TRBJ2-5	TRBV29-1	CSVSGQETQYF	TGCAGCGTGAGCGGACAAGAGACCCAGTACTTC
NA	NA	TRBJ2-7	TRBV30	CAWTRGEKQYF	TGTGCCTGGACCAGGGGTGAGAAGCAGTACTTC
NA	NA	TRBJ2-5	TRBV29-1	CSVEVTGGVVTQYF	TGCAGCGTTGAAGTCACAGGGGGGGTGGTGACCCAGTACTTC
NA	NA	TRBJ1-1	TRBV19	CASSIGPITRTEAFF	TGTGCCAGTAGTATAGGGCCGATCACACGTACTGAAGCTTTCTTT